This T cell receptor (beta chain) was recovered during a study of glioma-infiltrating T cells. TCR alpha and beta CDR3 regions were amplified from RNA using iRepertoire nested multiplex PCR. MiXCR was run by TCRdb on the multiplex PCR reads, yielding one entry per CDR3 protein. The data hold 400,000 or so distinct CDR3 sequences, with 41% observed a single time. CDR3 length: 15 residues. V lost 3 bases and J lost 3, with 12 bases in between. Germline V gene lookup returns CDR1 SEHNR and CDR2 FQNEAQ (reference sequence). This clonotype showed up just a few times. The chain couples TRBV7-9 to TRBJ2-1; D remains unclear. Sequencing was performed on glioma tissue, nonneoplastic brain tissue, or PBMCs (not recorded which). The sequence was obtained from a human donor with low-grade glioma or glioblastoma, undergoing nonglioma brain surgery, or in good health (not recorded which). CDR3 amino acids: CASSFAEPFYNEQFF. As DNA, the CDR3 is TGTGCCAGCAGCTTCGCGGAGCCATTCTACAATGAGCAGTTCTTC.